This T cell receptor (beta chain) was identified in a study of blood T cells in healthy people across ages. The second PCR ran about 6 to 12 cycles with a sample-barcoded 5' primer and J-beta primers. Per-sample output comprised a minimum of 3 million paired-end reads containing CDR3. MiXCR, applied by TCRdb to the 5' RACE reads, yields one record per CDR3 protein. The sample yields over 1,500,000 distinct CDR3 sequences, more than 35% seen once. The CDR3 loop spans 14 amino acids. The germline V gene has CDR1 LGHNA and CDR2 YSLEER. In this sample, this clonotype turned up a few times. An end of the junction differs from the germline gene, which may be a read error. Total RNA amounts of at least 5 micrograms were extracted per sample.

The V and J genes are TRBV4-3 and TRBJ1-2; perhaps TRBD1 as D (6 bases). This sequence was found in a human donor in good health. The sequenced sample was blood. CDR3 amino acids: CASSHLTGNYGDTF. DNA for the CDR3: TGCGCCAGCAGCCACTTGACAGGAAACTATGGCGACACCTTC.